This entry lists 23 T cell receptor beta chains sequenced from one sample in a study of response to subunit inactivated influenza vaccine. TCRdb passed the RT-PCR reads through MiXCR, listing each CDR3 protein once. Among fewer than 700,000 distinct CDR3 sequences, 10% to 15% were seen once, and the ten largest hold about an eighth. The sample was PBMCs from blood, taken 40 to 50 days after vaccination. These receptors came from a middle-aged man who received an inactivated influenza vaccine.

The CDR3 sequence is CASSLGGGGAEAFF. In DNA form, the CDR3 reads TGTGCCAGCAGTTTAGGAGGAGGTGGCGCTGAAGCTTTCTTT. V usage is TRBV12-3 or TRBV12-4 and J usage is TRBJ1-1; no clear D. The CDR3 has 14 residues. Trimming pared 1 base from V and 6 bases from J, leaving 12 bases between.

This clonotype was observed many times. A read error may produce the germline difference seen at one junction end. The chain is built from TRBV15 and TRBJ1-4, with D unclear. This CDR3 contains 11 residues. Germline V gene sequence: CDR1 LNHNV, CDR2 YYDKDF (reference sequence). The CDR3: CATSRDEKLFF. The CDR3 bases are TGTGCCACCAGCAGAGATGAAAAGCTGTTTTTT. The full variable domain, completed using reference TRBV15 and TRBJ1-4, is DAMVIQNPRYQVTQFGKPVTLSCSQTLNHNVMYWYQQKSSQAPKLLFHYYDKDFNNEADTPDNFQSRRPNTSFCFLDIRSPGLGDTAMYLCATSRDEKLFFGSGTQLSVL.

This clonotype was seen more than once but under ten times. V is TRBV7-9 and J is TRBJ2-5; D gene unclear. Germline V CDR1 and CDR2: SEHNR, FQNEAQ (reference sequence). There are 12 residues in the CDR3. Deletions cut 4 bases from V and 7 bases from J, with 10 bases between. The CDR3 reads CASSSTLGTQYF. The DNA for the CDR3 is TGTGCCAGCAGCTCTACCCTGGGGACCCAGTACTTC.

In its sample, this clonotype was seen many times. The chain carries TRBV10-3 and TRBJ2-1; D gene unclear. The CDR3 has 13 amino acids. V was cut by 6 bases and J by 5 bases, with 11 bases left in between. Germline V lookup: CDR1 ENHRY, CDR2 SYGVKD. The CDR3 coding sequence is TGTGCCATCAGACAGAACGTTAACAATGAGCAGTTCTTC. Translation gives CAIRQNVNNEQFF.

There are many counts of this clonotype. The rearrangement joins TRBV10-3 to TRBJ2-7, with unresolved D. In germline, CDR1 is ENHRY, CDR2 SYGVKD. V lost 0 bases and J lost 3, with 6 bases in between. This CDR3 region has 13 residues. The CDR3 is CAISESAYYEQYF. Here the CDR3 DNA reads TGTGCCATCAGTGAGTCTGCCTACTACGAGCAGTACTTC.

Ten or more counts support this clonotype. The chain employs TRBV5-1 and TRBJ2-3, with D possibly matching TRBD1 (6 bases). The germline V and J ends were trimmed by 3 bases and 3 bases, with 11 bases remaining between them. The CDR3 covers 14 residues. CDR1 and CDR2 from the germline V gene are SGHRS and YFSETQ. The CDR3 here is CASSYDQGTDTQYF. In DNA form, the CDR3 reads TGCGCCAGCAGCTACGATCAGGGGACAGATACGCAGTATTTT.

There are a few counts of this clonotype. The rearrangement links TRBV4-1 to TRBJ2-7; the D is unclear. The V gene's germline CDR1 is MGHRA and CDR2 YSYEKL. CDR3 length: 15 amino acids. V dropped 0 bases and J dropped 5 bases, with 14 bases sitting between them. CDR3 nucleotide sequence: TGCGCCAGCAGCCAAGACAGGTCAACTTCGGACGAGCAGTACTTC. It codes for CASSQDRSTSDEQYF.

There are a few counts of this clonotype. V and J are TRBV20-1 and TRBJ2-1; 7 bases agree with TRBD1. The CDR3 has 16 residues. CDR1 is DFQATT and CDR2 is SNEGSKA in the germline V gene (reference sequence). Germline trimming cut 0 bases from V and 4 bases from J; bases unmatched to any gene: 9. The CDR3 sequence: CSAREPGQTRYNEQFF. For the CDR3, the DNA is TGCAGTGCTAGAGAGCCGGGACAGACGCGATACAATGAGCAGTTCTTC.

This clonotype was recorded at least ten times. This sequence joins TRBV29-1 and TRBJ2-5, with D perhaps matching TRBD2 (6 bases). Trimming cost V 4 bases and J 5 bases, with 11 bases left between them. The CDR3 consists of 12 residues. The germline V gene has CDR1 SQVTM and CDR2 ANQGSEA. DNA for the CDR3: TGCAGCGTTGCGCCGGAGGGGGAGACCCAGTACTTC. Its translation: CSVAPEGETQYF.

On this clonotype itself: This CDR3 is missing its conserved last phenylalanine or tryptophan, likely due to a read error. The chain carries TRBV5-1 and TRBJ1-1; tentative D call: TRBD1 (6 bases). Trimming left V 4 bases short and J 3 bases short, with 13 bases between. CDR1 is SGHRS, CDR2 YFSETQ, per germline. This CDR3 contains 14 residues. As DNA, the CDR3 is TGCGCCAGCAGCCCTTCAGGGGTATACACTGAAGCTTTCCTT. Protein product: CASSPSGVYTEAFL.

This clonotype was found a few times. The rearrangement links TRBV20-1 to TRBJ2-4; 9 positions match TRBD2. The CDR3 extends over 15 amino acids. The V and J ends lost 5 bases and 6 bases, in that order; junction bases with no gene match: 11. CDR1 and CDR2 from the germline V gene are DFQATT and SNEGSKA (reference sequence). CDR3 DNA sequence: TGCAGTGCTTCCAACCGCGGGGGGGAAGGAAACATTCAGTACTTC. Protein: CSASNRGGEGNIQYF.

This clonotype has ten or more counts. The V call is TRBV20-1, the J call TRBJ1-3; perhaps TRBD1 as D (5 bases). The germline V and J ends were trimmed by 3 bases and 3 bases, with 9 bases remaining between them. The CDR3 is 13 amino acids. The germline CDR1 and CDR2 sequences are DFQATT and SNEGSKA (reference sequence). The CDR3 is CSASGGFGNTIYF. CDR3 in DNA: TGCAGTGCTAGTGGGGGATTTGGAAACACCATATATTTT.

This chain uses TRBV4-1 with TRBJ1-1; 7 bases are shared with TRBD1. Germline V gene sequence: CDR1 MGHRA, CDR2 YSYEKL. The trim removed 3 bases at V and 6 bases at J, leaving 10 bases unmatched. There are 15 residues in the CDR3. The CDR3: CASSQLQTGSAEAFF. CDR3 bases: TGCGCCAGCAGCCAGTTACAGACAGGGTCGGCTGAAGCTTTCTTT.

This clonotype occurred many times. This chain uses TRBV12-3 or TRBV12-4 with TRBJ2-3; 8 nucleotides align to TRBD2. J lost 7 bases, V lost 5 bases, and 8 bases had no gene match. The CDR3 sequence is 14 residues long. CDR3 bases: TGTGCCAGCAGTCCCGGGGTAGCGGGGTATACGCAGTATTTT. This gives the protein CASSPGVAGYTQYF.

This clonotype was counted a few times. CDR3 sequence: CASSLGLWKTQYF. The CDR3 DNA sequence: TGTGCCAGCAGCTTAGGGTTGTGGAAGACCCAGTACTTC. This chain links TRBV7-6 with TRBJ2-5; D gene uncertain. The CDR3 extends over 13 amino acids. V dropped 1 base and J dropped 6 bases, with 9 bases sitting between them. CDR1 and CDR2 (germline): SGHVS, FNYEAQ.

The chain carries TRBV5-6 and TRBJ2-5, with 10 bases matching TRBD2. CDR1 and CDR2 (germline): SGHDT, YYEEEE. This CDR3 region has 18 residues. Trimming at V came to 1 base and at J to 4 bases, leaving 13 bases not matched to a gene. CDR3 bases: TGTGCCAGCAGCTTGAGGCCTAGCGGGAGATATTGGCGAGAGACCCAGTACTTC. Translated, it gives CASSLRPSGRYWRETQYF.

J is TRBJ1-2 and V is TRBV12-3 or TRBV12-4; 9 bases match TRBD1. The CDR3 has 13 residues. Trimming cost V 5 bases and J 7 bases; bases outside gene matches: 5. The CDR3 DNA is TGTGCCAGCAGTGCCGGGACAGGGTTTGGCTACACCTTC. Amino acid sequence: CASSAGTGFGYTF.

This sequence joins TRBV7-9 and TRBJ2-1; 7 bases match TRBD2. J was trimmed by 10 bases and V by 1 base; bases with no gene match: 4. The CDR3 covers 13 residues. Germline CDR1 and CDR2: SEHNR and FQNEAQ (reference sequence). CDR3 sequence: CASSLESGAEQFF. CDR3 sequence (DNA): TGTGCCAGCAGCTTAGAGAGCGGGGCCGAGCAGTTCTTC.

In DNA form, the CDR3 reads TGTGCCAGCAGTCATCCCCTTGGGGGCGGGGAGACCCAGTACTTC. It is translated as CASSHPLGGGETQYF. This chain uses TRBV11-2 with TRBJ2-5; tentatively, D is TRBD1 (6 bases). Germline lookup yields CDR1 SGHAT and CDR2 FQNNGV. V gave up 6 bases and J gave up 5 bases, with 19 bases separating them. This CDR3 spans 15 amino acids. Together with reference TRBV11-2 and TRBJ2-5, the CDR3 gives the full variable domain: EAGVAQSPRYKIIEKRQSVAFWCNPISGHATLYWYQQILGQGPKLLIQFQNNGVVDDSQLPKDRFSAERLKGVDSTLKIQPAKLEDSAVYLCASSHPLGGGETQYFGPGTRLLVL.

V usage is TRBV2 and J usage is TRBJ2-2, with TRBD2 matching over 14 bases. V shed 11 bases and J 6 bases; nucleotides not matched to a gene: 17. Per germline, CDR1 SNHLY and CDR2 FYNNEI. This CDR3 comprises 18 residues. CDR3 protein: CAFCPLETSGRAAGELFF. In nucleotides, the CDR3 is TGTGCCTTCTGCCCCCTCGAGACTAGCGGGAGGGCCGCCGGGGAGCTGTTTTTT.

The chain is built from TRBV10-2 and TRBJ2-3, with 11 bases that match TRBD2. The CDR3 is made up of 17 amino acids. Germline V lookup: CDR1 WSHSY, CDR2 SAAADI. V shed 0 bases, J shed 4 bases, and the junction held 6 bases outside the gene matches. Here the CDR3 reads CASSESKGSGGADTQYF. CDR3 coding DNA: TGCGCCAGCAGTGAGTCGAAGGGTAGCGGGGGGGCAGATACGCAGTATTTT.

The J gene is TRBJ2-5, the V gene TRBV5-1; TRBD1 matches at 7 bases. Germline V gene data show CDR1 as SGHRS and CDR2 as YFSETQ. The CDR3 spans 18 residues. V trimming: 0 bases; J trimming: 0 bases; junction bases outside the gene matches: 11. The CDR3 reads CASSLVYRGPLNQETQYF. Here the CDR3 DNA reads TGCGCCAGCAGCTTGGTATACAGGGGACCACTGAACCAAGAGACCCAGTACTTC.

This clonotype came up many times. CDR3 DNA: TGCAGTGCTGCACTAGCGGAGGGCGGGGAGCTGTTTTTT. It encodes CSAALAEGGELFF. This chain links TRBV20-1 with TRBJ2-2, with 8 nucleotides matching TRBD2. Germline trimming cut 5 bases from V and 7 bases from J; bases unmatched to any gene: 6. This CDR3 is 13 amino acids long. The germline gives CDR1 DFQATT, CDR2 SNEGSKA (reference sequence).